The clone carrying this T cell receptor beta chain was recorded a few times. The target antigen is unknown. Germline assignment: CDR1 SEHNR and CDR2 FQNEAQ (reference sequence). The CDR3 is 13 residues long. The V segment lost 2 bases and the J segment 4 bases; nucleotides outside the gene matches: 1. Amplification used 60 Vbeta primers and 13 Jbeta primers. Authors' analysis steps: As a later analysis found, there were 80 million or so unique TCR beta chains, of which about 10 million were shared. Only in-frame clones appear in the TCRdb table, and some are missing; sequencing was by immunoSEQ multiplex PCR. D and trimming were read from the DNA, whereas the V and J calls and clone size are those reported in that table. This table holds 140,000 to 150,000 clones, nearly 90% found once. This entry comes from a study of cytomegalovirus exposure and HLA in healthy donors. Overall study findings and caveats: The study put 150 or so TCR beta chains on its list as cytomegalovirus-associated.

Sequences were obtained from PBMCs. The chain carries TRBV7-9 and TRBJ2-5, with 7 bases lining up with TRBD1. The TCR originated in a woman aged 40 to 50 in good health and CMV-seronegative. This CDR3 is CASSLKGAETQYF. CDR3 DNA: TGTGCCAGCAGCTTAAAGGGGGCAGAGACCCAGTACTTC.